Sequencing of this T cell receptor (beta chain) was carried out in a study of tissue T cells after allogeneic stem cell transplantation. General study results and limits: Sampling depth was limited, and the cohort was small and clinically varied. Only a limited share of tissue TCRs appeared in blood or spleen. Shared clones across patients were few; motif clustering revealed tissue-specific shared signatures. Alloreactivity or antigen specificity of tissue TCRs was not determined; some clones might be host cells.

TCRdb's copy holds only in-frame clones and misses some; the assay was immunoSEQ multiplex PCR. The sample holds 3,200 or so clones; around two fifths are singletons and the top ten take 20% to 30%. By share of the sample, this clone is medium-sized (0.01 to 0.1%). No antigen is known for it. These gene names are mouse names. As for time point: mouse harvest day 14 after allogeneic transplant. Mouse grafts combined 10^7 T-cell-depleted bone marrow cells with 10^6 splenic CD5+ T cells. The material sequenced was gut tissue. The origin of this receptor is a female BALB/c mouse given C57BL/6 T cells with graft-versus-host disease after an allogeneic hematopoietic cell transplant.

The CDR3 loop reads CASSLRGASAETLYF. The sequenced CDR3 bases are TGTGCCAGCTCTCTCAGGGGGGCTAGTGCAGAAACGCTGTAT. The rearrangement joins TRBV12-1 to TRBJ2-3, with D possibly matching TRBD2 (7 bases). The read ends 1 residue before the CDR3 terminus; that terminus is restored from the germline J gene. V was cut by 0 bases and J by 0 bases, with 9 bases left in between. CDR1 is SGHSN, CDR2 HYEKVE, per germline. CDR3 length: 15 amino acids.